This passage covers 18 T cell receptor beta chains from one sample sequenced in a study of cytomegalovirus exposure and HLA in healthy donors. PCR primers comprised 60 Vbeta and 13 Jbeta primers. The assay was immunoSEQ multiplex PCR, and TCRdb's table has in-frame clones only and misses some. This repertoire shows about 150,000 clones, about 80% found once; its top ten account for roughly 5%. Specimen: PBMCs. The receptors were gathered from a man aged 18 to 30 in good health and CMV-seronegative.

Notes on this clone: Other DNA sequences in the sample encode the same CDR3. V is TRBV29-1 and J is TRBJ1-1; the D gene is possibly TRBD1 (6 bases). The CDR3 extends over 14 amino acids. In germline, CDR1 is SQVTM, CDR2 ANQGSEA. Trimming stripped 3 bases from V and 4 bases from J, with 15 bases between. The CDR3, as DNA: TGCAGCGTTGACTGGGGGGGCGGTAGCACTGAAGCTTTCTTT. It codes for CSVDWGGGSTEAFF.

This sequence joins TRBV7-2 and TRBJ1-4; unclear D gene. This CDR3 is 17 amino acids long. Looked up from germline, CDR1 is SGHTA and CDR2 is FQGNSA. Trimming took off 1 base at V and 4 bases at J, with 16 bases between the two ends. The CDR3 sequence: CASSLDGGISVNEKLFF. The CDR3 coding sequence is TGTGCCAGCAGCTTAGATGGAGGCATATCAGTTAATGAAAAACTGTTTTTT.

CDR3 loop: CASSPPWYF. Here the CDR3 DNA reads TGTGCCAGCAGTCCCCCTTGGTATTTT. V is TRBV28 and J is TRBJ2-3; D is uncertain. With 5 bases removed from V and 14 bases from J, the gap between germline ends came to 8 bases. The CDR3 is made up of 9 amino acids. The germline V gene encodes CDR1 MDHEN and CDR2 SYDVKM.

The V and J genes are TRBV7-9 and TRBJ1-4, with 7 positions matching TRBD1. Germline V gene lookup returns CDR1 SEHNR and CDR2 FQNEAQ (reference sequence). The CDR3 runs to 18 residues. V was pared by 5 bases and J by 2 bases, with 14 bases of the junction left unmatched. This CDR3 reads CASSPGTARRSTNEKLFF. For the CDR3, the DNA is TGTGCCAGCAGCCCGGGGACAGCACGGAGGTCTACTAATGAAAAACTGTTTTTT.

The chain employs TRBV18 and TRBJ1-1; perhaps TRBD1 as D (5 bases). Looked up from germline, CDR1 is KGHSH and CDR2 is LQKENI. The CDR3 contains 15 residues. Trimming removed 2 bases at V and 3 bases at J, with 13 bases between. The CDR3 spells CASSPGGSRDTEAFF. For the CDR3, the DNA is TGTGCCAGCTCACCAGGGGGGAGTAGAGACACTGAAGCTTTCTTT. Full variable domain (missing parts from reference TRBV18 and TRBJ1-1): NAGVMQNPRHLVRRRGQEARLRCSPMKGHSHVYWYRQLPEEGLKFMVYLQKENIIDESGMPKERFSAEFPKEGPSILRIQQVVRGDSAAYFCASSPGGSRDTEAFFGQGTRLTVV.

This clone was counted a single time. CDR3 residues: CASSSLQASYEQYF. DNA of the CDR3: TGTGCCAGTAGTTCGCTACAGGCGTCCTACGAGCAGTACTTC. The rearrangement uses TRBV19 and TRBJ2-7, with D maybe TRBD1 (5 bases). CDR3 size: 14 residues. Trimming shortened V by 5 bases and J by 1 base, and 12 bases separated the two germline ends. Germline assignment: CDR1 LNHDA and CDR2 SQIVND (reference sequence).

V usage is TRBV7-9 and J usage is TRBJ2-1, with TRBD1 matching 9 bases. The junction had 5 bases not matched to a gene; V was cut back by 8 bases and J by 6 bases. From germline, CDR1 is SEHNR and CDR2 FQNEAQ (reference sequence). The CDR3 extends over 13 amino acids. This CDR3 is CASGDRVVNEQFF. The DNA of the CDR3 is TGTGCCAGCGGGGACAGGGTAGTCAATGAGCAGTTCTTC. The variable domain in full, with the rest retrieved from reference TRBV7-9 and TRBJ2-1, is DTGVSQNPRHKITKRGQNVTFRCDPISEHNRLYWYRQTLGQGPEFLTYFQNEAQLEKSRLLSDRFSAERPKGSFSTLEIQRTEQGDSAMYLCASGDRVVNEQFFGPGTRLTVL.

The rearrangement uses TRBV6-6 and TRBJ2-5, with D perhaps TRBD1 (6 bases). Trimming pared 7 bases from V and 0 bases from J, leaving 9 bases between. CDR1 and CDR2 from the germline V gene are MNHNY and SVGAGI (reference sequence). The CDR3 is made up of 13 amino acids. In nucleotides, the CDR3 is TGTGCCAGCACAGGACAGTACCAAGAGACCCAGTACTTC. It yields the protein CASTGQYQETQYF.

This rearrangement joins TRBV5-1 to TRBJ2-2, with TRBD1 matching over 10 bases. Germline V gene data show CDR1 as SGHRS and CDR2 as YFSETQ. This CDR3 has 13 amino acids. Germline trimming cut 7 bases from V and 5 bases from J; bases unmatched to any gene: 2. CDR3 DNA: TGCGCCAGCGGGACAGGGGATACCGGGGAGCTGTTTTTT. Its translation: CASGTGDTGELFF.

The count of this clone is one. V and J are TRBV7-2 and TRBJ2-3; D perhaps matches TRBD2 (6 bases). The CDR3 spans 14 residues. Germline CDR1 reads SGHTA; CDR2 reads FQGNSA. The V and J ends lost 4 bases and 2 bases respectively, with 10 bases between them. CDR3 DNA sequence: TGTGCCAGCAGCTCACGGGACTCCACAGATACGCAGTATTTT. Residues: CASSSRDSTDTQYF.

The genes are TRBV28 and TRBJ2-7; a possible D gene is TRBD1 (5 bases). With 6 bases removed from V and 1 base from J, the gap between germline ends came to 16 bases. This CDR3 comprises 15 residues. CDR1 is MDHEN, CDR2 SYDVKM, per germline. CDR3: CASSPTGVLSYEQYF. The CDR3 coding sequence is TGTGCCAGCAGCCCTACAGGAGTCCTTTCCTACGAGCAGTACTTC.

The chain carries TRBV9 and TRBJ2-1; 11 bases are shared with TRBD2. The length of the CDR3 is 15 residues. Looked up from germline, CDR1 is SGDLS and CDR2 is YYNGEE. J was trimmed by 3 bases and V by 3 bases; bases with no gene match: 2. CDR3 sequence (DNA): TGTGCCAGCAGCGAGGGGACTAGCGGCTACAATGAGCAGTTCTTC. It specifies CASSEGTSGYNEQFF. Complete variable domain (other parts from reference TRBV9 and TRBJ2-1): DSGVTQTPKHLITATGQRVTLRCSPRSGDLSVYWYQQSLDQGLQFLIQYYNGEERAKGNILERFSAQQFPDLHSELNLSSLELGDSALYFCASSEGTSGYNEQFFGPGTRLTVL.

V and J are TRBV6-6 and TRBJ1-4; maybe TRBD1 (6 bases). This CDR3 is built from 14 residues. Germline CDR1 MNHNY, CDR2 SVGAGI (reference sequence). The V end lost 7 bases, the J end lost 5 bases, and 14 bases lay between the germline ends. In nucleotides, the CDR3 is TGTGCCAGCAACCTAGACAGGCTAAATGAAAAACTGTTTTTT. This translates into CASNLDRLNEKLFF.

The sample holds one count of this clone. This rearrangement joins TRBV7-2 to TRBJ2-7, with 12 bases lining up with TRBD2. CDR1 and CDR2 from the germline V gene are SGHTA and FQGNSA. V lost 2 bases, J lost 6 bases, and 5 bases stayed unmatched. This CDR3 has 15 amino acids. CDR3 DNA: TGTGCCAGCAGCTTATCGACTAGCGGGGGCGGCGAGCAGTACTTC. This gives the protein CASSLSTSGGGEQYF.

This CDR3 is CASSLEGEAYPYEQYF. DNA for the CDR3: TGTGCCAGCAGCTTAGAAGGGGAAGCCTACCCCTACGAGCAGTACTTC. The chain couples TRBV11-3 to TRBJ2-7; a possible D gene is TRBD1 (5 bases). The V gene's germline CDR1 is SGHNT and CDR2 YENEEA. Trimming took off 0 bases at V and 2 bases at J, with 14 bases between the two ends. CDR3 size: 16 residues.

The rearrangement joins TRBV19 to TRBJ2-7; 8 bases fit TRBD2. CDR3 length equals 15 residues. V shed 3 bases, J shed 2 bases, and the junction held 6 bases outside the gene matches. The V gene's germline CDR1 is LNHDA and CDR2 SQIVND (reference sequence). DNA of the CDR3: TGTGCCAGTAGTATGTCCGGGAGGGACGCCTACGAGCAGTACTTC. Amino acids: CASSMSGRDAYEQYF.

CDR3 sequence: CASSPQGLILTILNEQFF. The CDR3, as DNA: TGTGCCAGCAGCCCCCAGGGCCTCATCCTAACAATCCTCAATGAGCAGTTCTTC. J is TRBJ2-1 and V is TRBV27, with D tentatively TRBD1 (5 bases). The CDR3 consists of 18 residues. V was clipped by 6 bases and J by 6 bases, with 27 bases between them. Per the germline V gene, CDR1 is MNHEY and CDR2 is SMNVEV (reference sequence).

The chain combines TRBV5-4 with TRBJ1-2; 9 bases agree with TRBD1. Germline V gene lookup returns CDR1 SGHNT and CDR2 YYREEE (reference sequence). The CDR3 covers 15 residues. Losses at the gene ends were 3 bases for V and 4 bases for J; bases not matched to a gene: 7. CDR3 protein: CASSSGGQGLYGYTF. CDR3 DNA sequence: TGTGCCAGCAGCTCTGGGGGACAGGGCCTCTATGGCTACACCTTC. Full variable domain (outside the CDR3, taken from reference TRBV5-4 and TRBJ1-2): ETGVTQSPTHLIKTRGQQVTLRCSSQSGHNTVSWYQQALGQGPQFIFQYYREEENGRGNFPPRFSGLQFPNYSSELNVNALELDDSALYLCASSSGGQGLYGYTFGSGTRLTVV.